This T cell receptor (beta chain) was observed in a study of regulatory dendritic cells for organ transplantation. CDR3 length: 13 residues. V was trimmed by 5 bases and J by 7 bases, leaving 12 bases between them. Looked up from germline, CDR1 is LNHDA and CDR2 is SQIVND (reference sequence). Libraries were prepared by immunoSEQ multiplex PCR; TCRdb keeps only in-frame clonotypes and omits some of them. The sample has tens of thousands of clones, 85% to 95% seen once. The chain couples TRBV19 to TRBJ2-1; D perhaps matches TRBD2 (5 bases). The sample taken for sequencing was naive CD8+ T cells from blood. The sample's subset: CD45RA+ naive T cells. This clonotype was sampled from a human donor in good health. CDR3 DNA sequence: TGTGCCAGTAGTCTCCGGGGTGGGAATGAGCAGTTCTTC. Translation gives CASSLRGGNEQFF.